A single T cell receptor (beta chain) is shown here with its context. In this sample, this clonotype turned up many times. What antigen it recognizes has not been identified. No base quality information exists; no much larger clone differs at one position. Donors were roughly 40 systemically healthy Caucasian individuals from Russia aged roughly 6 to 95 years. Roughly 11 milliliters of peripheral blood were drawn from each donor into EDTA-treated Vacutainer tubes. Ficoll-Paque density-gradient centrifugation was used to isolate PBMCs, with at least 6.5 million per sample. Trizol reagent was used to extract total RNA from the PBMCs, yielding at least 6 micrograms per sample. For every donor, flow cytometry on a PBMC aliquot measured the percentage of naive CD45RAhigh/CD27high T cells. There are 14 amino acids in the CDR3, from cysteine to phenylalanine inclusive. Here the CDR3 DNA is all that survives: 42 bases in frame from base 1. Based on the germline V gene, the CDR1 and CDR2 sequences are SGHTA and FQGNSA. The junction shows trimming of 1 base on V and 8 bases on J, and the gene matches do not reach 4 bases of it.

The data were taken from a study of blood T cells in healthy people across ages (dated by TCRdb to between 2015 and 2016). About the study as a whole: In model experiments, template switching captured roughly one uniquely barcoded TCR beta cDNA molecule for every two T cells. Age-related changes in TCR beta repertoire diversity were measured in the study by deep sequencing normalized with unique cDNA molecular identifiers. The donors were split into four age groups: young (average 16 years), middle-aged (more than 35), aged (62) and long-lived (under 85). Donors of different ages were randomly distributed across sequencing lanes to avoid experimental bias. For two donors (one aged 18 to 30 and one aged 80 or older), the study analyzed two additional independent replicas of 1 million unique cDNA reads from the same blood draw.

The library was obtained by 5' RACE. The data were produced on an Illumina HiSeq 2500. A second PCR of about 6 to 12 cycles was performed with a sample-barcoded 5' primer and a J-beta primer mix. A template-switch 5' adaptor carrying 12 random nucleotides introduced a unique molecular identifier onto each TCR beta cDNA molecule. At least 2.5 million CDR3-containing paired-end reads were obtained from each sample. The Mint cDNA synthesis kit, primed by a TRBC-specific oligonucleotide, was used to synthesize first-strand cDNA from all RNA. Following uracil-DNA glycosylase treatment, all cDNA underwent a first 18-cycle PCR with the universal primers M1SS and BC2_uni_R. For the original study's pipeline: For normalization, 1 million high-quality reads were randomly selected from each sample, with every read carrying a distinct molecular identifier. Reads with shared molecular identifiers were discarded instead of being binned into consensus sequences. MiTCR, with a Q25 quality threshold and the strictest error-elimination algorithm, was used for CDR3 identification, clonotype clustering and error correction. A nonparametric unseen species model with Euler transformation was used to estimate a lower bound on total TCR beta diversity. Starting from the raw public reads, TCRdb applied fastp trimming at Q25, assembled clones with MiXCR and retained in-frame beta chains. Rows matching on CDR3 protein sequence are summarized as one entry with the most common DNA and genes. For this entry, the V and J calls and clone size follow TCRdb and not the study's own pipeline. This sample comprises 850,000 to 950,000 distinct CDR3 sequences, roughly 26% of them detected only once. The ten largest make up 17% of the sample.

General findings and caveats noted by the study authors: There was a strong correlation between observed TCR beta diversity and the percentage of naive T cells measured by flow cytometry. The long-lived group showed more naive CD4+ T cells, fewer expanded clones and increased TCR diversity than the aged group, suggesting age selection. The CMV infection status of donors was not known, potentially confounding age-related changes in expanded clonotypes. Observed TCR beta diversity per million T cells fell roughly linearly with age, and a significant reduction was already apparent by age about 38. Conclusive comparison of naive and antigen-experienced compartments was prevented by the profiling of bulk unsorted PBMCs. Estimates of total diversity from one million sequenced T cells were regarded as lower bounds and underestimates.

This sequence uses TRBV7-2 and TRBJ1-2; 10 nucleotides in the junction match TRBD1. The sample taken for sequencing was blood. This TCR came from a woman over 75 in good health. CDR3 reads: CASSLGGDRGGYTF. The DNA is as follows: TGTGCCAGCAGCTTAGGGGGGGACAGGGGAGGCTACACCTTC.